These 22 T cell receptor beta chains share one sample of origin, sequenced in a study of identifying expanded T cells in peripheral blood. Measured with immunoSEQ multiplex PCR; TCRdb has only the in-frame clones, and not every one. The sample contains approximately 75,000 clones, about nine tenths of which appear only once. Sequencing was performed on blood. The receptors shown here come from a person aged 18 to 69 in good health.

The chain couples TRBV29-1 to TRBJ2-3; no clear D gene. V lost 7 bases to trimming and J lost 2 bases, with 13 bases between them. Germline V CDR1 and CDR2: SQVTM, ANQGSEA. The CDR3 is 13 residues long. CDR3 coding DNA: TGCAGCGGGGTGATGATGGCCACAGATACGCAGTATTTT. Protein sequence: CSGVMMATDTQYF.

This rearrangement joins TRBV21-1 to TRBJ2-5. TRBV21-1 is a pseudogene locus. The length of the CDR3 is 14 residues. The DNA of the CDR3 is TGTGCCAGCAGCTCCCGGGGACCTGAGGAGACCCAGTACTTC. It translates to CASSSRGPEETQYF.

The chain recombines TRBV28 with TRBJ2-7; D unclear. Germline lookup yields CDR1 MDHEN and CDR2 SYDVKM. V was cut by 3 bases and J by 6 bases, with 15 bases left in between. This CDR3 region has 14 residues. The CDR3 sequence is CASSFVNSGREQYF. The CDR3, as DNA: TGTGCCAGCAGTTTTGTGAACTCTGGGCGCGAGCAGTACTTC. Full variable domain (rest looked up from reference TRBV28 and TRBJ2-7): DVKVTQSSRYLVKRTGEKVFLECVQDMDHENMFWYRQDPGLGLRLIYFSYDVKMKEKGDIPEGYSVSREKKERFSLILESASTNQTSMYLCASSFVNSGREQYFGPGTRLTVT.

This clone was recorded once. The chain is built from TRBV7-3 and TRBJ1-1; no definite D call. Germline CDR1 SGHTA, CDR2 FQGTGA. V was clipped by 4 bases and J by 4 bases, with 10 bases between them. The CDR3 sequence is 13 residues long. CDR3 DNA: TGTGCCAGCAGCTCTCGCCTGGGCACTGAAGCTTTCTTT. Amino acids: CASSSRLGTEAFF.

The gene calls are TRBV4-1 and TRBJ1-4; D unclear. The CDR3 is 14 residues long. V lost 3 bases to trimming and J lost 0 bases, with 5 bases between them. In germline, CDR1 is MGHRA, CDR2 YSYEKL. The CDR3 coding sequence is TGCGCCAGCAGCCAGTGGGCAACTAATGAAAAACTGTTTTTT. Encoded protein: CASSQWATNEKLFF.

The chain is built from TRBV7-8 and TRBJ2-3, with a possible D match to TRBD2 (5 bases). This CDR3 contains 14 residues. In germline, CDR1 is SGHVS, CDR2 FQNEAQ. V was pared by 2 bases and J by 5 bases, with 11 bases between. In DNA form, the CDR3 reads TGTGCCAGCAGCTTAAGGCTAGCTAAAGATACGCAGTATTTT. It specifies CASSLRLAKDTQYF.

This chain links TRBV6-5 with TRBJ1-1; no clear D gene. Germline-derived CDR1 and CDR2 are MNHEY and SVGAGI. Trimming took off 4 bases at V and 6 bases at J, with 9 bases between the two ends. CDR3 length: 12 amino acids. The CDR3 reads CASSSKYAEAFF. CDR3 bases: TGTGCCAGCAGTTCAAAATATGCTGAAGCTTTCTTT.

This chain connects TRBV28 to TRBJ2-5; the D call may be TRBD1 or TRBD2 (6 bases each). Between the trimmed V and J ends, which lost 5 bases and 5 bases, there was a span of 24 bases. CDR3 length: 17 amino acids. Germline V gene lookup returns CDR1 MDHEN and CDR2 SYDVKM. Here the CDR3 DNA reads TGTGCCAGCAGTCCGTCTAGGGGGGCAACAGGTCGGGAGACCCAGTACTTC. Its protein is CASSPSRGATGRETQYF.

V gene TRBV7-2 combines with J gene TRBJ2-3, with TRBD2 matching over 9 bases. This CDR3 comprises 18 residues. Germline lookup yields CDR1 SGHTA and CDR2 FQGNSA. V lost 1 base to trimming and J lost 3 bases; unmatched junction nucleotides: 11. CDR3 in amino acids: CASSLVFIAGGVTDTQYF. Written as DNA, the CDR3 is TGTGCCAGCAGCTTAGTTTTTATTGCGGGGGGGGTAACAGATACGCAGTATTTT.

The chain links TRBV7-2 to TRBJ2-4; possibly TRBD1 for D (6 bases). The CDR3 extends over 17 amino acids. The germline V and J ends were trimmed by 2 bases and 0 bases, with 14 bases remaining between them. Germline V gene sequence: CDR1 SGHTA, CDR2 FQGNSA. The CDR3 DNA reads TGTGCCAGCAGCTTAACAGGGAGTGGGGTAGCCAAAAACATTCAGTACTTC. Translating gives CASSLTGSGVAKNIQYF.

The chain carries TRBV13 and TRBJ2-1; D perhaps matches TRBD2 (5 bases). CDR3 length equals 11 residues. Germline CDR1 reads PRHDT; CDR2 reads FYEKMQ (reference sequence). The V end lost 4 bases, the J end lost 10 bases, and 8 bases lay between the germline ends. The CDR3 region has the DNA TGTGCCAGCAGCTCGGACTGGGAGCAGTTCTTC. This codes for CASSSDWEQFF.

The chain links TRBV11-3 to TRBJ2-3, with 7 bases aligning to TRBD1. This CDR3 has 14 residues. After removal of 1 base from V and 5 bases from J, the junction contained 3 bases not matched to a gene. Germline CDR1 is SGHNT and CDR2 is YENEEA. Here the CDR3 reads CASSLGSGGDTQYF. The CDR3 DNA follows: TGTGCCAGCAGCTTAGGTTCAGGGGGAGATACGCAGTATTTT. Full variable domain (outside the CDR3, taken from reference TRBV11-3 and TRBJ2-3): EAGVVQSPRYKIIEKKQPVAFWCNPISGHNTLYWYLQNLGQGPELLIRYENEEAVDDSQLPKDRFSAERLKGVDSTLKIQPAELGDSAVYLCASSLGSGGDTQYFGPGTRLTVL.

In this sample, this clone turned up once. This chain connects TRBV19 to TRBJ1-5; maybe TRBD1 (5 bases). Germline V gene lookup returns CDR1 LNHDA and CDR2 SQIVND (reference sequence). This CDR3 is 17 amino acids long. Trimming stripped 6 bases from V and 3 bases from J, with 21 bases between. Here the CDR3 reads CASSRILDRWNNQPQHF. In DNA form, the CDR3 reads TGTGCCAGTAGCCGAATCCTAGACAGATGGAACAATCAGCCCCAGCATTTT. Full variable domain (missing parts from reference TRBV19 and TRBJ1-5): DGGITQSPKYLFRKEGQNVTLSCEQNLNHDAMYWYRQDPGQGLRLIYYSQIVNDFQKGDIAEGYSVSREKKESFPLTVTSAQKNPTAFYLCASSRILDRWNNQPQHFGDGTRLSIL.

V is TRBV6-5 and J is TRBJ1-5; D gene ambiguous. CDR3 size: 13 residues. Trimming cost V 2 bases and J 7 bases, with 9 bases left between them. Germline values: CDR1 MNHEY, CDR2 SVGAGI. CDR3 bases: TGTGCCAGCAGTTACAAGGGAGGACAGCCCCAGCATTTT. It is translated as CASSYKGGQPQHF.

The CDR3 region has the DNA TGTGCCAGCAGCTTAGGGGGACAGGGCAACACTGAAGCTTTCTTT. Its protein is CASSLGGQGNTEAFF. The chain links TRBV13 to TRBJ1-1; TRBD1 matches at 9 bases. Germline values: CDR1 PRHDT, CDR2 FYEKMQ (reference sequence). J was trimmed by 2 bases and V by 0 bases; bases with no gene match: 1. The CDR3 loop spans 15 amino acids.

V gene TRBV9 combines with J gene TRBJ2-1; D is unclear. Trimming stripped 4 bases from V and 0 bases from J, with 8 bases between. Germline CDR1 is SGDLS and CDR2 is YYNGEE. This CDR3 contains 14 residues. This chain's CDR3 is CASSPISSYNEQFF. The CDR3 DNA is TGTGCCAGCAGCCCCATTAGCTCCTACAATGAGCAGTTCTTC. The full variable domain, its missing parts supplied by reference TRBV9 and TRBJ2-1, is DSGVTQTPKHLITATGQRVTLRCSPRSGDLSVYWYQQSLDQGLQFLIQYYNGEERAKGNILERFSAQQFPDLHSELNLSSLELGDSALYFCASSPISSYNEQFFGPGTRLTVL.

The chain carries TRBV15 and TRBJ2-7; 11 bases agree with TRBD2. The germline gives CDR1 LNHNV, CDR2 YYDKDF (reference sequence). Losses at the gene ends were 3 bases for V and 6 bases for J; bases not matched to a gene: 7. The CDR3 spans 15 residues. This CDR3 is CATSSSTSGSAEQYF. As DNA, the CDR3 is TGTGCCACCAGCAGTTCAACTAGCGGGAGCGCCGAGCAGTACTTC. Combining the CDR3 with reference TRBV15 and TRBJ2-7 gives the whole variable domain DAMVIQNPRYQVTQFGKPVTLSCSQTLNHNVMYWYQQKSSQAPKLLFHYYDKDFNNEADTPDNFQSRRPNTSFCFLDIRSPGLGDTAMYLCATSSSTSGSAEQYFGPGTRLTVT.

The chain employs TRBV7-6 and TRBJ2-7, with 9 bases that match TRBD2. Looked up from germline, CDR1 is SGHVS and CDR2 is FNYEAQ. CDR3 length equals 15 residues. V gave up 2 bases and J gave up 2 bases; unmatched junction bases: 4. CDR3 in amino acids: CASSLIAGATYEQYF. The CDR3 DNA is TGTGCCAGCAGCTTAATAGCGGGGGCCACCTACGAGCAGTACTTC.

This clone has a single count. The chain combines TRBV19 with TRBJ2-1; 7 bases are a match to TRBD1. Unmatched junction bases numbered 7, after V lost 4 bases and J lost 4 bases. The CDR3 totals 15 residues. Germline V CDR1 and CDR2: LNHDA, SQIVND (reference sequence). The CDR3 bases are TGTGCCAGTAGTAGTTTCGGACAGGAGTACAATGAGCAGTTCTTC. It encodes CASSSFGQEYNEQFF. The variable domain in full, with the rest retrieved from reference TRBV19 and TRBJ2-1, is DGGITQSPKYLFRKEGQNVTLSCEQNLNHDAMYWYRQDPGQGLRLIYYSQIVNDFQKGDIAEGYSVSREKKESFPLTVTSAQKNPTAFYLCASSSFGQEYNEQFFGPGTRLTVL.

The rearrangement links TRBV18 to TRBJ2-7; tentatively, D is TRBD2 (6 bases). This CDR3 is 13 amino acids long. CDR1 and CDR2 (germline): KGHSH, LQKENI. Trimming removed 5 bases from V and 5 bases from J, with 13 bases in between. The CDR3 spells CASSIRERDEQYF. In DNA form, the CDR3 reads TGTGCCAGCTCAATCAGGGAGCGGGACGAGCAGTACTTC.

CDR3 region: CASSTRTALNTEAFF. The DNA for the CDR3 is TGTGCCAGCAGCACGCGGACAGCTTTGAACACTGAAGCTTTCTTT. V gene TRBV7-8 combines with J gene TRBJ1-1; TRBD1 is a possible D gene (6 bases). Trimming removed 5 bases from V and 0 bases from J, with 13 bases in between. Germline values: CDR1 SGHVS, CDR2 FQNEAQ. The CDR3 has 15 residues. The entire variable domain, with the rest obtained from reference TRBV7-8 and TRBJ1-1, is as follows: GAGVSQSPRYKVAKRGQDVALRCDPISGHVSLFWYQQALGQGPEFLTYFQNEAQLDKSGLPSDRFFAERPEGSVSTLKIQRTQQEDSAVYLCASSTRTALNTEAFFGQGTRLTVV.

J is TRBJ1-2 and V is TRBV29-1; the D gene is possibly TRBD1 (5 bases). The germline V and J ends were trimmed by 7 bases and 4 bases, with 10 bases remaining between them. Germline loops: CDR1 SQVTM, CDR2 ANQGSEA. The CDR3 sequence is 11 residues long. The CDR3 protein is CSALTVYGYTF. DNA for the CDR3: TGCAGCGCCCTGACAGTCTATGGCTACACCTTC.